Listed below are T cell receptor beta chains from one sample, sequenced in a study of metastatic and nonmetastatic thyroid tumors. MiXCR was used by TCRdb to re-call the PCR reads. The sample contains around 34,000 clones, over 25% of which appear only once. Sequences were obtained from blood. The receptors come from a female donor with papillary thyroid cancer or a benign thyroid nodule (not recorded which). Some clones in this sample may be carry-over from other donors' samples. Each CDR3 is given without its conserved first and last residue. Each record gives: clone size, V gene, CDR3 protein. Clone size, where shown, is once, few, many, or a class for clones that have expanded.

size: -; V: TRBV13; CDR3: ASSFMTGGDCGELF
size: -; V: TRBV27; CDR3: ASSQDSVCSGGQPQH
size: -; V: TRBV6-1; CDR3: ASRLTGENTEAF
size: few; V: TRBV14; CDR3: ASSQDWSGGLETQY
size: many; V: TRBV3-1; CDR3: ASGWGQEAF
size: -; V: TRBV25-1; CDR3: ASSVPTSGRETQY
size: -; V: TRBV6-5; CDR3: ASSTGLRQGGTDTQY
size: many; V: TRBV5-1; CDR3: ASSLLGGGGEQF
size: few; V: TRBV6-4; CDR3: ASSEGAGGYEHY
size: -; V: TRBV6-1; CDR3: ASTSGVELF
size: many; V: TRBV5-1; CDR3: ASSRGQGNTGELF
size: medium-sized; V: TRBV6-1; CDR3: ASKEASGGAGEQY
size: -; V: TRBV27; CDR3: ASREGLHPGSDQPQH
size: many; V: TRBV5-4; CDR3: ASSCFATGGH
size: -; V: TRBV20-1; CDR3: SARWETTDTQY
size: many; V: TRBV9; CDR3: ASSVPRGGVSPSTDTQY
size: medium-sized; V: TRBV28; CDR3: ATHNRGRDYEQY
size: medium-sized; V: TRBV28; CDR3: ASSLGAGGVPYEQY
size: -; V: TRBV2; CDR3: ASREGQGNGYT
size: many; V: TRBV11-2; CDR3: AREAGEETQY
size: -; V: TRBV4-1; CDR3: ASSQEGQIYEQY
size: -; V: TRBV20-1; CDR3: SARDAGGPNTGELF
size: many; V: TRBV3-1; CDR3: ASSDTSGSGDTQY
size: -; V: TRBV7-2; CDR3: ASSLTAGYT
size: -; V: TRBV6-6; CDR3: ASSYNSDRANSPLH
size: many; V: TRBV3-1; CDR3: ASSQGTSGGWEQF
size: many; V: TRBV20-1; CDR3: SAQEVSTNEKLF
size: many; V: TRBV19; CDR3: ASSIGTASYEQY
size: -; V: TRBV11-2; CDR3: ASSLDPQRGYT
size: many; V: TRBV2; CDR3: ATRQESTGELF
size: few; V: TRBV28; CDR3: ASSPRGLAASYEQY
size: many; V: TRBV6-5; CDR3: ASTQIVEGRSNGGANVLT
size: medium-sized; V: TRBV6-1; CDR3: ASKRTMRAGELF
size: many; V: TRBV18; CDR3: ASSPPWGTGEFGDTQY
size: medium-sized; V: TRBV6-1; CDR3: ASSRGRDTQY
size: many; V: TRBV6-2/TRBV6-3; CDR3: ASSYSRQNPTDTQY
size: -; V: TRBV5-1; CDR3: ASSFSGLDYNEQF
size: medium-sized; V: TRBV6-1; CDR3: ASSEGGDSLAF
size: -; V: TRBV28; CDR3: ASSLIAGTDTQY
size: -; V: TRBV4-2; CDR3: VSSQEGQSNSPLH
size: -; V: TRBV18; CDR3: ASSPSTDTQY
size: -; V: TRBV9; CDR3: ASSGGLAGTLGNEQF